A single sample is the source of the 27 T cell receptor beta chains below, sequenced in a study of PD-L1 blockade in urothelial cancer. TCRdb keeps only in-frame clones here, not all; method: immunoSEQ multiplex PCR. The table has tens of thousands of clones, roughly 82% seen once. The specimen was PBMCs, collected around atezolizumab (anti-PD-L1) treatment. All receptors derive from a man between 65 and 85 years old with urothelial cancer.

CDR3 sequence: CSGTGQIYNEQFF. In DNA form, the CDR3 reads TGCAGCGGTACGGGACAGATTTACAATGAGCAGTTCTTC. This rearrangement joins TRBV29-1 to TRBJ2-1, with TRBD1 matching over 7 bases. J was trimmed by 4 bases and V by 7 bases; bases with no gene match: 7. Germline V lookup: CDR1 SQVTM, CDR2 ANQGSEA. This CDR3 is built from 13 residues.

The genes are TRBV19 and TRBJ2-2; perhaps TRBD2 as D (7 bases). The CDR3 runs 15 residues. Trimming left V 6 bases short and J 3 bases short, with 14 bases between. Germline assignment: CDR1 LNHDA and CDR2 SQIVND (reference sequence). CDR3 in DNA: TGTGCCAGTAGCAAGAGGGGGGGTTACACCGGGGAGCTGTTTTTT. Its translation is CASSKRGGYTGELFF.

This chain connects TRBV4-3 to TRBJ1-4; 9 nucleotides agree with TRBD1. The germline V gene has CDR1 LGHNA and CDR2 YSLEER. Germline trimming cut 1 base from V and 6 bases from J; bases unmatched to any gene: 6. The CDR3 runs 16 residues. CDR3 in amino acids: CASSQGPGTGYEKLFF. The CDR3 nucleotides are TGCGCCAGCAGCCAAGGCCCCGGGACAGGGTATGAAAAACTGTTTTTT.

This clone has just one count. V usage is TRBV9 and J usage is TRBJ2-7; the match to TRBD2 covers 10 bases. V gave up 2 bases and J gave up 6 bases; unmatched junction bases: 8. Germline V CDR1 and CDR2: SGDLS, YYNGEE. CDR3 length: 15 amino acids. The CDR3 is CASSVTSGVESEQYF. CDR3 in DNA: TGTGCCAGCAGCGTCACTAGCGGGGTAGAGAGCGAGCAGTACTTC.

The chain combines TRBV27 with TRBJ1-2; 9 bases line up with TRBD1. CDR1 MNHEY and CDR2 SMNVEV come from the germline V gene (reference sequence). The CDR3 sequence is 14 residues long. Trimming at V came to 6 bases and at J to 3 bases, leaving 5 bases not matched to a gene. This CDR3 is CASRAGQGDYGYTF. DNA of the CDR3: TGTGCCAGCAGGGCGGGACAGGGAGACTATGGCTACACCTTC.

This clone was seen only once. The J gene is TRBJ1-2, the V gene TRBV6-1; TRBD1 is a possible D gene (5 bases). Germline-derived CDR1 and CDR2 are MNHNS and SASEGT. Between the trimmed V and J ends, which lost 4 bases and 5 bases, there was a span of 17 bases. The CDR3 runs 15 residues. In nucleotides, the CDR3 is TGTGCCAGCAGTGGGGGAGGGACCGGGATTTATGGCTACACCTTC. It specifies CASSGGGTGIYGYTF.

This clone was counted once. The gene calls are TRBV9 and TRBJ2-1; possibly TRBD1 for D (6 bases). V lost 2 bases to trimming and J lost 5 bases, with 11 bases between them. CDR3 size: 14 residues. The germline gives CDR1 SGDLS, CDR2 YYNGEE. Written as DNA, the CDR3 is TGTGCCAGCAGCGTGGATACAGGGAACAATGAGCAGTTCTTC. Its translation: CASSVDTGNNEQFF.

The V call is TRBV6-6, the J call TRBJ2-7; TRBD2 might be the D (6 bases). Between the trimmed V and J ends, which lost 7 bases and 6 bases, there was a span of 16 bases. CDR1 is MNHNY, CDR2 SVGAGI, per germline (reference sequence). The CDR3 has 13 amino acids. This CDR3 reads CASTEPGGGEQYF. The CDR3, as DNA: TGTGCCAGCACCGAACCTGGGGGAGGCGAGCAGTACTTC.

This CDR3 reads CATSRYFGGQETQYF. The CDR3 DNA sequence: TGTGCCACCAGCAGATATTTTGGAGGGCAAGAGACCCAGTACTTC. This chain links TRBV15 with TRBJ2-5; maybe TRBD2 (6 bases). The CDR3 consists of 15 residues. Germline values: CDR1 LNHNV, CDR2 YYDKDF (reference sequence). Trimming stripped 2 bases from V and 2 bases from J, with 12 bases between.

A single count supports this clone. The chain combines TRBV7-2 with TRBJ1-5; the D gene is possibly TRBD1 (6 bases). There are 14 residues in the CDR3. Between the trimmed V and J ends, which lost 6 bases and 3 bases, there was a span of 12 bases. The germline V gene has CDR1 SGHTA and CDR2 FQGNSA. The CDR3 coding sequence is TGTGCCAGCAGACAAACAGGGACCAATCAGCCCCAGCATTTT. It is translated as CASRQTGTNQPQHF.

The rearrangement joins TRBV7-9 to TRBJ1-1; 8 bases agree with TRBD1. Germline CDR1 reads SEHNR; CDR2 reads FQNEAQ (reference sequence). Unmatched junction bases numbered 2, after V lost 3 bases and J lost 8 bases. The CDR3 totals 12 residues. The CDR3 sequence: CASSFGDREAFF. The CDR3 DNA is TGTGCCAGCAGCTTTGGGGACAGGGAAGCTTTCTTT.

CDR3 sequence: CASSSVGRNTGELFF. The CDR3 DNA reads TGTGCCAGCAGCTCGGTGGGGAGGAACACCGGGGAGCTGTTTTTT. The V and J genes are TRBV9 and TRBJ2-2; D may be TRBD2 (5 bases). The length of the CDR3 is 15 residues. From germline, CDR1 is SGDLS and CDR2 YYNGEE. Trimming took 4 bases from V and 1 from J, leaving 11 bases between them.

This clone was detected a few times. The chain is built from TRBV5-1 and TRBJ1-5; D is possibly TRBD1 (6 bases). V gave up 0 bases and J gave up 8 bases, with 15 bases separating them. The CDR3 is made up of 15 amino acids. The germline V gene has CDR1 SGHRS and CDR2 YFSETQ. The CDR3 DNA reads TGCGCCAGCAGCTTGGGTAACAGGGAAATCGAGCCCCAGCATTTT. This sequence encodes CASSLGNREIEPQHF.

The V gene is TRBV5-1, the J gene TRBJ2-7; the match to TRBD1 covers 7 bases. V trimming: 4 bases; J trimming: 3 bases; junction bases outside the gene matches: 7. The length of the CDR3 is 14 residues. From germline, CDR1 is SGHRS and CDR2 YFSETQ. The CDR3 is CASSMTGTDYEQYF. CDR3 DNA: TGCGCCAGCAGCATGACCGGGACAGACTACGAGCAGTACTTC.

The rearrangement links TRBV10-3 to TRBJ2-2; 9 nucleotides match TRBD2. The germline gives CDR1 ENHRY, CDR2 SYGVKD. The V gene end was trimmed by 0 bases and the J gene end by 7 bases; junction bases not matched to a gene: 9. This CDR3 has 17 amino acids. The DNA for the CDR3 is TGTGCCATCAGTGAGTCGAATTTAGCGGGAGAGAACGGGGAGCTGTTTTTT. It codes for CAISESNLAGENGELFF.

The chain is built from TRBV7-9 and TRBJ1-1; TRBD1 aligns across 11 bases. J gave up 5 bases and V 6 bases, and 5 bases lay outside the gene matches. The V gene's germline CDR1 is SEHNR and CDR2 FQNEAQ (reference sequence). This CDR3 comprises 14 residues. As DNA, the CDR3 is TGTGCCAGCAGTCCCGGGACAGGGGGGACTGAAGCTTTCTTT. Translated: CASSPGTGGTEAFF.

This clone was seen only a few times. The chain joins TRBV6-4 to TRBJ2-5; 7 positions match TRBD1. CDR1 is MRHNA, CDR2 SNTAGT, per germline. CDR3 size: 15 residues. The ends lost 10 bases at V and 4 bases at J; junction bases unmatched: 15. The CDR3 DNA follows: TGTGCCAACTTAGCACCGACAGGGAGAAGAGAGACCCAGTACTTC. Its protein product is CANLAPTGRRETQYF.

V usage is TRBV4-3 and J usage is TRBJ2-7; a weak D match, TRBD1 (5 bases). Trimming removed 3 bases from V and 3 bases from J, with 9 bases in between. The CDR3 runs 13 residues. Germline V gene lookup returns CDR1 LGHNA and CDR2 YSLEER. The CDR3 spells CASSQIQGYEQYF. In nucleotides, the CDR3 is TGCGCCAGCAGCCAGATTCAGGGCTACGAGCAGTACTTC.

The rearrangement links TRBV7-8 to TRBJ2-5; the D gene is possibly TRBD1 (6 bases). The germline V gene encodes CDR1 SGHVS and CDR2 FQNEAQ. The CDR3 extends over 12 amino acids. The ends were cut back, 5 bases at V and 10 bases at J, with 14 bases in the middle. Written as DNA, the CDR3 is TGTGCCAGCAGCGGGACAAGGGGGAGCCAGTACTTC. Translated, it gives CASSGTRGSQYF.

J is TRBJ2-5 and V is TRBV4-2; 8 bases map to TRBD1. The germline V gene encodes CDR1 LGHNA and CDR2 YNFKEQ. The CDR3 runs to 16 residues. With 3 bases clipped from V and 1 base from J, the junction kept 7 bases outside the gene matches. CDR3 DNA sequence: TGTGCCAGCAGCCAGAAGGGAACAGGGGGCCAAGAGACCCAGTACTTC. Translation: CASSQKGTGGQETQYF.

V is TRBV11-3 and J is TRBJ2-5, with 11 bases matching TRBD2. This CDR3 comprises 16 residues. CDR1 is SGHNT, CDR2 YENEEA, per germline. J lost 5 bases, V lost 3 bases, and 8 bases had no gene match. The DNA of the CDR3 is TGTGCCAGCAGCTTGCAAACTAGCGGGAGTGGGGAGACCCAGTACTTC. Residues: CASSLQTSGSGETQYF.

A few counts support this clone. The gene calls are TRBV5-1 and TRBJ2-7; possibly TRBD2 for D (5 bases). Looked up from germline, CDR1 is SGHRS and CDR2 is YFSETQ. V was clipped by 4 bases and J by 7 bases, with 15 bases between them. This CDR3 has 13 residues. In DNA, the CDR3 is TGCGCCAGCAGCGCCGTAGGCGGGCGGGAGCAGTACTTC. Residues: CASSAVGGREQYF.

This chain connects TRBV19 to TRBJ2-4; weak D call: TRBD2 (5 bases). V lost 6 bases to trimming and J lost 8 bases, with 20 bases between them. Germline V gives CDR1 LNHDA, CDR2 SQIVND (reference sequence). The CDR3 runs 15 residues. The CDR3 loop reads CASSPHGPGVDIQYF. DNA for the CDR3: TGTGCCAGTAGCCCCCACGGGCCCGGGGTTGACATTCAGTACTTC. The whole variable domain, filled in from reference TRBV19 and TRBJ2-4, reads DGGITQSPKYLFRKEGQNVTLSCEQNLNHDAMYWYRQDPGQGLRLIYYSQIVNDFQKGDIAEGYSVSREKKESFPLTVTSAQKNPTAFYLCASSPHGPGVDIQYFGAGTRLSVL.

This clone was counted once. As DNA, the CDR3 is TGTGCCAGCAGTTACCCTACAGGACAGGGGGCCACTGAAGCTTTCTTT. As protein: CASSYPTGQGATEAFF. This chain uses TRBV6-6 with TRBJ1-1; 11 bases align to TRBD1. Per germline, CDR1 MNHNY and CDR2 SVGAGI (reference sequence). Losses at the gene ends were 2 bases for V and 4 bases for J; bases not matched to a gene: 6. The CDR3 spans 16 residues.

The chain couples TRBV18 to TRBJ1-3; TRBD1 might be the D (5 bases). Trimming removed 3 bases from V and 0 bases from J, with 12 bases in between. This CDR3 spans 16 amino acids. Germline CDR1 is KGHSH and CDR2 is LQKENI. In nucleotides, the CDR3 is TGTGCCAGCTCACCTGAACAGGCTAGCTCTGGAAACACCATATATTTT. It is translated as CASSPEQASSGNTIYF.

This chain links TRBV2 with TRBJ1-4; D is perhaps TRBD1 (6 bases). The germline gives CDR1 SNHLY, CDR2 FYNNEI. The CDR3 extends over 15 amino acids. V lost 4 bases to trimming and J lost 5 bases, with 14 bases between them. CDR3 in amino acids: CASSGSGASNEKLFF. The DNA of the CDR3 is TGTGCCAGCAGTGGATCAGGGGCATCCAATGAAAAACTGTTTTTT.

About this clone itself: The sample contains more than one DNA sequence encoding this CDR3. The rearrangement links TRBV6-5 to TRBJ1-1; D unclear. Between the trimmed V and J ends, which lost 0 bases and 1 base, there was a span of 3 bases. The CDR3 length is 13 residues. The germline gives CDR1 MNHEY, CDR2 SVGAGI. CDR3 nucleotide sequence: TGTGCCAGCAGTTACTCACAGAACACTGAAGCTTTCTTT. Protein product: CASSYSQNTEAFF.